The present TCR beta chain was sequenced within a study of cytomegalovirus exposure and HLA in healthy donors. Overall study findings and caveats: Reports state that TCR beta sequences accurately predicted most subjects' HLA-A and HLA-B alleles. Cytomegalovirus association was listed for approximately 150 TCR beta chains.

Both 60 Vbeta primers and 13 Jbeta primers went into the PCR. Generated by immunoSEQ multiplex PCR, the TCRdb table keeps only in-frame clones and is missing some. This table has approximately 130,000 clones, approximately 82% appearing once. Regarding this clone: Its antigen is currently unknown.

V lost 5 bases to trimming and J lost 4 bases, with 19 bases between them. In germline, CDR1 is SGHDT, CDR2 YYEEEE. CDR3 length: 16 residues. The rearrangement links TRBV5-6 to TRBJ1-5; possible D gene TRBD1, 6 bases. The sequence derives from a man aged 45-60 years in good health and CMV-seronegative. Sequencing was done on a sample of PBMCs. The DNA for the CDR3 is TGTGCCAGCAGACCCAGCGGGGGGAGGGGGAATCAGCCCCAGCATTTT. It translates to CASRPSGGRGNQPQHF.